These 27 T cell receptor beta chains originate from one sample sequenced in a study of control samples from healthy donors and cancer patients. Sequencing used immunoSEQ multiplex PCR; TCRdb keeps in-frame clones, though not all of them. The data show some 80,000 clones, 70% to 90% seen once. Sequenced sample: PBMCs. All receptors come from a woman between 55 and 75 years old with head and neck cancer.

The gene calls are TRBV19 and TRBJ1-1; TRBD1 aligns across 7 bases. V trimming: 5 bases; J trimming: 0 bases; junction bases outside the gene matches: 9. Germline CDR1 and CDR2: LNHDA and SQIVND (reference sequence). This CDR3 is 16 amino acids long. The CDR3: CASSVGQKQLNTEAFF. The CDR3 nucleotides are TGTGCCAGTAGTGTGGGACAGAAACAGCTGAACACTGAAGCTTTCTTT.

The rearrangement joins TRBV6-2 or TRBV6-3 to TRBJ2-5; 11 nucleotides align to TRBD2. V shed 2 bases, J shed 4 bases, and the junction held 9 bases outside the gene matches. The CDR3 spans 17 residues. Germline V gives CDR1 MNHEY, CDR2 SVGEGT. CDR3 nucleotides: TGTGCCAGCAGTTACGTTCGGCGTCTAGCGGGAGGAGAGACCCAGTACTTC. Translation gives CASSYVRRLAGGETQYF.

The rearrangement joins TRBV19 to TRBJ1-1, with a tentative D call TRBD1 (6 bases). Germline lookup yields CDR1 LNHDA and CDR2 SQIVND (reference sequence). This CDR3 is 14 amino acids long. The V end was cut by 5 bases, the J end by 4 bases, with 14 bases between. CDR3 coding DNA: TGTGCCAGTAGTTCACAGGGAGGAGGCACTGAAGCTTTCTTT. Translating it yields CASSSQGGGTEAFF.

V usage is TRBV5-5 and J usage is TRBJ2-1, with 12 bases fitting TRBD2. This CDR3 region has 15 residues. Germline CDR1 SGHKS, CDR2 YYEKEE (reference sequence). The V and J ends lost 7 bases and 8 bases, in that order; junction bases with no gene match: 10. CDR3 in DNA: TGTGCCAGCTCACGGGCTAGCGGGAGGGTGGATGAGCAGTTCTTC. Translated: CASSRASGRVDEQFF.

The chain links TRBV9 to TRBJ2-1; 11 bases are shared with TRBD2. The ends lost 4 bases at V and 2 bases at J; junction bases unmatched: 5. Germline values: CDR1 SGDLS, CDR2 YYNGEE. The CDR3 length is 16 residues. This CDR3 reads CASSPRTSGPYNEQFF. DNA of the CDR3: TGTGCCAGCAGCCCCAGGACTAGCGGGCCCTACAATGAGCAGTTCTTC.

Only one count was recorded for this clone. J is TRBJ2-2 and V is TRBV7-9; 14 bases line up with TRBD2. CDR3 length equals 17 residues. In germline, CDR1 is SEHNR, CDR2 FQNEAQ (reference sequence). Losses at the gene ends were 4 bases for V and 6 bases for J; bases not matched to a gene: 7. The CDR3 coding sequence is TGTGCCAGCAGCTCGGGACTAGCGGGAGTATTCGCCGGGGAGCTGTTTTTT. Translation gives CASSSGLAGVFAGELFF.

The J gene is TRBJ2-1, the V gene TRBV30; D is perhaps TRBD1 or TRBD2 (6 bases each). The CDR3 is 19 residues long. V shed 2 bases and J shed 0 bases, with 23 bases lying between them. Germline CDR1 GTSNPN, CDR2 SVGIG (reference sequence). CDR3 sequence: CAWSFKRAQRGGSYNEQFF. CDR3 DNA: TGTGCCTGGAGTTTTAAGCGGGCCCAACGAGGGGGCTCCTACAATGAGCAGTTCTTC.

As DNA, the CDR3 is TGTGCCACCAGTGAGCCCGGGACAGCACAATTCTACGAGCAGTACTTC. Protein product: CATSEPGTAQFYEQYF. The gene calls are TRBV24-1 and TRBJ2-7; 7 nucleotides line up with TRBD1. Germline V gene sequence: CDR1 KGHDR, CDR2 SFDVKD. The CDR3 loop spans 16 amino acids. Losses at the gene ends were 4 bases for V and 3 bases for J; bases not matched to a gene: 11.

This chain links TRBV7-2 with TRBJ1-6; a weak D match, TRBD1 (6 bases). The germline gives CDR1 SGHTA, CDR2 FQGNSA. The V and J ends lost 7 bases and 8 bases respectively, with 18 bases between them. The CDR3 is made up of 15 amino acids. CDR3: CASTPTVTGYSPLHF. CDR3 coding DNA: TGTGCCAGCACCCCAACGGTGACAGGTTATTCACCCCTCCACTTT.

The chain is built from TRBV18 and TRBJ2-5; D not certain. Trimming pared 3 bases from V and 9 bases from J, leaving 11 bases between. CDR1 and CDR2 (germline): KGHSH, LQKENI. CDR3 length: 12 residues. The CDR3 nucleotides are TGTGCCAGCTCACCGGACGGTAGGGCCCAGTACTTC. Translating it yields CASSPDGRAQYF.

The chain recombines TRBV5-6 with TRBJ2-3; 8 bases are a match to TRBD2. Germline lookup yields CDR1 SGHDT and CDR2 YYEEEE. J was trimmed by 5 bases and V by 1 base; bases with no gene match: 6. CDR3 length: 15 residues. This CDR3 is CASSLTGGPEDTQYF. DNA for the CDR3: TGTGCCAGCAGCTTGACGGGAGGGCCGGAAGATACGCAGTATTTT.

The V call is TRBV5-1, the J call TRBJ1-2; TRBD1 might be the D (5 bases). This CDR3 is built from 15 residues. The germline CDR1 and CDR2 sequences are SGHRS and YFSETQ. Trimming pared 0 bases from V and 13 bases from J, leaving 22 bases between. The CDR3 sequence: CASSLDPGQGEIGTF. CDR3 nucleotide sequence: TGCGCCAGCAGCTTGGATCCAGGGCAGGGTGAAATTGGCACCTTC.

This chain connects TRBV30 to TRBJ1-4; no firm D call. Between the trimmed V and J ends, which lost 1 base and 7 bases, there was a span of 13 bases. The CDR3 has 14 residues. Germline V gene lookup returns CDR1 GTSNPN and CDR2 SVGIG (reference sequence). The CDR3 nucleotides are TGTGCCTGGAGTGCTCGGGGAGGTTTTGAAAAACTGTTTTTT. Amino acids: CAWSARGGFEKLFF.

The rearrangement uses TRBV19 and TRBJ2-2; TRBD2 matches at 9 bases. The trim removed 2 bases at V and 6 bases at J, leaving 7 bases unmatched. Germline loops: CDR1 LNHDA, CDR2 SQIVND (reference sequence). This CDR3 is built from 16 residues. CDR3 residues: CASSIPLGLAAGELFF. The CDR3 bases are TGTGCCAGTAGTATACCCTTGGGACTAGCCGCCGGGGAGCTGTTTTTT.

J is TRBJ1-1 and V is TRBV6-5; D uncertain. V was pared by 5 bases and J by 4 bases, with 8 bases between. The CDR3 is 12 residues long. Germline lookup yields CDR1 MNHEY and CDR2 SVGAGI. This CDR3 is CASSRAGTEAFF. DNA for the CDR3: TGTGCCAGCAGTCGGGCGGGCACTGAAGCTTTCTTT.

The chain employs TRBV6-2 or TRBV6-3 and TRBJ2-6; no firm D call. In germline, CDR1 is MNHEY, CDR2 SVGEGT. CDR3 length equals 16 residues. V lost 5 bases and J lost 1, with 12 bases in between. The CDR3 nucleotides are TGTGCCAGCAGTCTCAATTGGGGTTCTGGGGCCAACGTCCTGACTTTC. It codes for CASSLNWGSGANVLTF.

This chain connects TRBV6-2 or TRBV6-3 to TRBJ2-7; weak D call: TRBD1 (6 bases). Germline CDR1 MNHEY, CDR2 SVGEGT. Trimming removed 2 bases from V and 1 base from J, with 15 bases in between. This CDR3 region has 16 residues. The CDR3 nucleotides read TGTGCCAGCAGTTACCCAGGGGATTCTCCATCCTACGAGCAGTACTTC. It specifies CASSYPGDSPSYEQYF.

In this sample, this clone turned up once. This chain uses TRBV7-9 with TRBJ2-7; TRBD1 is a possible D gene (7 bases). Trimming stripped 1 base from V and 5 bases from J, with 18 bases between. This CDR3 is built from 16 residues. CDR1 is SEHNR and CDR2 is FQNEAQ in the germline V gene (reference sequence). The CDR3 region is CASSLGGRGDLDEQYF. In DNA form, the CDR3 reads TGTGCCAGCAGCTTAGGTGGCAGGGGGGACCTGGACGAGCAGTACTTC.

Only one count was recorded for this clone. The rearrangement uses TRBV6-5 and TRBJ1-5, with a possible D match to TRBD1 (6 bases). The CDR3 totals 15 residues. Trimming stripped 6 bases from V and 6 bases from J, with 18 bases between. Germline loops: CDR1 MNHEY, CDR2 SVGAGI. CDR3 DNA: TGTGCCAGCAGCCTAAGCCAGGGGAGGGGTCAGCCCCAGCATTTT. Translation gives CASSLSQGRGQPQHF.

This clone was detected only once. This chain uses TRBV11-2 with TRBJ2-7; TRBD1 matches at 10 bases. The CDR3 sequence is 15 residues long. CDR1 and CDR2 from the germline V gene are SGHAT and FQNNGV. The V and J ends lost 5 bases and 0 bases, in that order; junction bases with no gene match: 4. The chain's CDR3 is CASSPRQGASYEQYF. Here the CDR3 DNA reads TGTGCCAGCAGCCCCAGACAGGGGGCCTCCTACGAGCAGTACTTC.

The rearrangement uses TRBV6-5 and TRBJ1-5, with a possible D match to TRBD1 (6 bases). V dropped 5 bases and J dropped 2 bases, with 13 bases sitting between them. CDR3 length: 15 amino acids. CDR1 is MNHEY, CDR2 SVGAGI, per germline. This chain's CDR3 is CASSQQGGGNQPQHF. CDR3 coding DNA: TGTGCCAGCAGTCAACAGGGCGGAGGCAATCAGCCCCAGCATTTT.

The chain combines TRBV2 with TRBJ2-7; TRBD2 matches 7 bases. This CDR3 has 15 amino acids. V lost 3 bases to trimming and J lost 4 bases; unmatched junction nucleotides: 9. Germline values: CDR1 SNHLY, CDR2 FYNNEI. Written as DNA, the CDR3 is TGTGCCAGCAGTGACCCCCGACTAGCCCGGTACGAGCAGTACTTC. It specifies CASSDPRLARYEQYF.

V gene TRBV6-2 or TRBV6-3 combines with J gene TRBJ1-1; D gene uncertain. This CDR3 is 13 amino acids long. Trimming removed 2 bases from V and 4 bases from J, with 8 bases in between. Germline V lookup: CDR1 MNHEY, CDR2 SVGEGT. The CDR3, as DNA: TGTGCCAGCAGTTACGTCGGTACCACTGAAGCTTTCTTT. Translation gives CASSYVGTTEAFF.

The rearrangement joins TRBV2 to TRBJ2-1; 11 bases map to TRBD2. The CDR3 length is 12 residues. CDR1 is SNHLY and CDR2 is FYNNEI in the germline V gene. CDR3 protein: CAVDSGRVEQFF. The CDR3 DNA reads TGTGCGGTCGATAGCGGGAGGGTTGAGCAGTTCTTC.

The chain carries TRBV7-5 and TRBJ1-5; TRBD1 is taken as the D call from the table, unchecked against the DNA. TRBV7-5 is reported as a pseudogene. The CDR3 runs to 20 residues. The chain's CDR3 is CVRSLPNRDRGLWSNQPQHF. CDR3 DNA sequence: TGTGTCAGAAGCTTACCCAATAGGGACAGGGGGCTGTGGAGCAATCAGCCCCAGCATTTT.

This clone turned up a few times. This sequence joins TRBV4-1 and TRBJ2-7; 9 nucleotides agree with TRBD2. Per the germline V gene, CDR1 is MGHRA and CDR2 is YSYEKL. V shed 0 bases and J 4 bases; nucleotides not matched to a gene: 7. CDR3 length equals 16 residues. CDR3 nucleotide sequence: TGCGCCAGCAGCCAAGAAGGTTCTAGCGGGAAATACGAGCAGTACTTC. Residues: CASSQEGSSGKYEQYF.

The CDR3 DNA follows: TGTGCCAGCAGTTTATTTATCAGCGGAGAATCCCCTTGGAATGAGCAGTTCTTC. It yields the protein CASSLFISGESPWNEQFF. The chain has TRBV27 and TRBJ2-1, with D maybe TRBD2 (5 bases). CDR1 and CDR2 (germline): MNHEY, SMNVEV (reference sequence). This CDR3 comprises 18 residues. Between the trimmed V and J ends, which lost 1 base and 7 bases, there was a span of 23 bases.